The 24 T cell receptor beta chains below all came from one sample that was sequenced in a study of T cell changes during pregnancy in multiple sclerosis. Clones were read by immunoSEQ multiplex PCR, and TCRdb kept only the in-frame ones, dropping some. The sample records approximately 130,000 clones, about 95% being singletons. The sequenced sample was peripheral blood, obtained after pregnancy. The source of these receptors is a female donor with multiple sclerosis, enrolled in a pregnancy study.

The chain links TRBV5-1 to TRBJ1-4; perhaps TRBD1 as D (6 bases). The CDR3 is 16 residues long. Germline CDR1 SGHRS, CDR2 YFSETQ. The ends were cut back, 2 bases at V and 5 bases at J, with 16 bases in the middle. CDR3 loop: CASSFGSGQRNEKLFF. The DNA for the CDR3 is TGCGCCAGCAGCTTTGGGTCCGGACAGAGGAATGAAAAACTGTTTTTT. Based on the CDR3 plus reference TRBV5-1 and TRBJ1-4, the full variable domain is KAGVTQTPRYLIKTRGQQVTLSCSPISGHRSVSWYQQTPGQGLQFLFEYFSETQRNKGNFPGRFSGRQFSNSRSEMNVSTLELGDSALYLCASSFGSGQRNEKLFFGSGTQLSVL.

This clone was detected only a few times. This chain joins TRBV14 and TRBJ2-1; D unresolved. V was pared by 1 base and J by 6 bases, with 10 bases between. The CDR3 is 14 amino acids. Germline V lookup: CDR1 SGHDN, CDR2 FVKESK. The CDR3 DNA sequence: TGTGCCAGCAGCCAAGGAAGCAACGGCAATGAGCAGTTCTTC. Encoded protein: CASSQGSNGNEQFF.

The rearrangement uses TRBV28 and TRBJ2-5; TRBD1 might be the D (5 bases). Trimming took 2 bases from V and 3 from J, leaving 10 bases between them. This CDR3 has 14 residues. Germline values: CDR1 MDHEN, CDR2 SYDVKM. The CDR3 here is CASSLPGPKETQYF. Here the CDR3 DNA reads TGTGCCAGCAGTTTACCAGGGCCCAAAGAGACCCAGTACTTC.

The chain joins TRBV10-3 to TRBJ1-2; tentatively, D is TRBD1 (6 bases). The germline V gene has CDR1 ENHRY and CDR2 SYGVKD. The CDR3 consists of 16 residues. Trimming pared 7 bases from V and 1 base from J, leaving 19 bases between. The CDR3 sequence is CAIKSPAGDLNYGYTF. CDR3 DNA sequence: TGTGCCATCAAAAGCCCGGCAGGGGACCTTAACTATGGCTACACCTTC.

The count of this clone is one. This rearrangement joins TRBV7-9 to TRBJ1-1; the D is unclear. V was trimmed by 3 bases and J by 0 bases, leaving 11 bases between them. Germline V gives CDR1 SEHNR, CDR2 FQNEAQ (reference sequence). The CDR3 totals 15 residues. In DNA, the CDR3 is TGTGCCAGCAGCTTCGGGAGTGGCCTGAACACTGAAGCTTTCTTT. The encoded protein is CASSFGSGLNTEAFF.

This rearrangement joins TRBV27 to TRBJ2-4; the match to TRBD2 covers 8 bases. Germline lookup yields CDR1 MNHEY and CDR2 SMNVEV (reference sequence). The CDR3 is 16 amino acids. Trimming removed 5 bases from V and 0 bases from J; junction bases left unmatched: 6. CDR3 residues: CASSPGLALAKNIQYF. CDR3 sequence (DNA): TGTGCCAGCAGTCCCGGACTAGCACTAGCCAAAAACATTCAGTACTTC.

DNA for the CDR3: TGTGCCAGCTCACCTGCAAGCTCCGAGACGCAGTATTTT. Protein product: CASSPASSETQYF. This chain uses TRBV18 with TRBJ2-3; unclear D gene. With 3 bases removed from V and 9 bases from J, the gap between germline ends came to 13 bases. The CDR3 runs to 13 residues. Per the germline V gene, CDR1 is KGHSH and CDR2 is LQKENI.

A single count supports this clone. The chain has TRBV14 and TRBJ2-1; TRBD2 matches 14 bases. Trimming at V came to 4 bases and at J to 9 bases, leaving 2 bases not matched to a gene. Germline V gene sequence: CDR1 SGHDN, CDR2 FVKESK. The CDR3 contains 14 residues. CDR3 bases: TGTGCCAGCAGCCCGGGACTAGCGGGGGTTGAGCAGTTCTTC. It specifies CASSPGLAGVEQFF.

The gene calls are TRBV5-1 and TRBJ2-3, with D perhaps matching TRBD2 (6 bases). The CDR3 covers 18 residues. Germline CDR1 is SGHRS and CDR2 is YFSETQ. Trimming removed 2 bases at V and 0 bases at J, with 19 bases between. CDR3 bases: TGCGCCAGCAGCTTCCTGGGTGGCGGGGCCACTAGCACAGATACGCAGTATTTT. Its protein is CASSFLGGGATSTDTQYF.

The J gene is TRBJ2-7, the V gene TRBV28; D is unclear. Per the germline V gene, CDR1 is MDHEN and CDR2 is SYDVKM. CDR3 length equals 15 residues. Trimming removed 6 bases at V and 2 bases at J, with 17 bases between. CDR3 protein: CASSPRPRQPYEQYF. The CDR3 DNA follows: TGTGCCAGCAGCCCCAGACCGAGGCAACCCTACGAGCAGTACTTC.

This clone occurred once. V gene TRBV5-4 combines with J gene TRBJ2-2; 12 bases fit TRBD1. This CDR3 contains 16 residues. The V gene's germline CDR1 is SGHNT and CDR2 YYREEE (reference sequence). Trimming cost V 2 bases and J 4 bases; bases outside gene matches: 3. The CDR3 sequence: CASSFPGQGATGELFF. In DNA, the CDR3 is TGTGCCAGCAGCTTCCCGGGACAGGGGGCCACCGGGGAGCTGTTTTTT.

This clone was picked up one time. The gene calls are TRBV27 and TRBJ1-2, with 8 bases fitting TRBD1. This CDR3 is built from 17 residues. Germline V CDR1 and CDR2: MNHEY, SMNVEV (reference sequence). The V segment lost 1 base and the J segment 1 base; nucleotides outside the gene matches: 8. CDR3: CASSLWMHGQGNYGYTF. The CDR3 coding sequence is TGTGCCAGCAGTTTATGGATGCACGGACAGGGTAACTATGGCTACACCTTC.

The rearrangement joins TRBV5-4 to TRBJ2-7, with D possibly TRBD2 on 6 matching bases. Germline-derived CDR1 and CDR2 are SGHNT and YYREEE (reference sequence). The CDR3 spans 14 residues. V was cut by 0 bases and J by 5 bases, with 12 bases left in between. CDR3 residues: CASSLELRGNEQYF. The CDR3 DNA sequence: TGTGCCAGCAGCTTGGAATTACGCGGGAACGAGCAGTACTTC.

In this sample, this clone turned up once. The rearrangement links TRBV4-2 to TRBJ2-1, with D perhaps matching TRBD2 (6 bases). V gave up 3 bases and J gave up 4 bases, with 16 bases separating them. The CDR3 has 16 residues. In germline, CDR1 is LGHNA, CDR2 YNFKEQ. In nucleotides, the CDR3 is TGTGCCAGCAGCCACGCACTACTAGCCTCGTACAATGAGCAGTTCTTC. Translated, it gives CASSHALLASYNEQFF.

The chain is built from TRBV25-1 and TRBJ2-1, with TRBD2 identical over 10 bases. The germline V gene encodes CDR1 MGHDK and CDR2 SYGVNS. This CDR3 has 13 amino acids. The V segment lost 8 bases and the J segment 4 bases; nucleotides outside the gene matches: 2. The CDR3 sequence: CASGTSAYNEQFF. In DNA form, the CDR3 reads TGTGCCAGCGGGACTAGCGCATACAATGAGCAGTTCTTC.

The chain uses TRBV4-2 and TRBJ2-7, with a weak D call TRBD1 (9 bases). Trimming stripped 4 bases from V and 6 bases from J, with 16 bases between. Germline V lookup: CDR1 LGHNA, CDR2 YNFKEQ. This CDR3 comprises 14 residues. For the CDR3, the DNA is TGTGCCAGCAGCCCCGGGACAGGGACTAGCGAGCAGTACTTC. As protein: CASSPGTGTSEQYF.

V gene TRBV6-5 combines with J gene TRBJ2-7; TRBD2 matches at 12 bases. This CDR3 comprises 15 residues. Germline CDR1 and CDR2: MNHEY and SVGAGI. V shed 2 bases, J shed 4 bases, and the junction held 3 bases outside the gene matches. The CDR3 loop is CASSYRGLAGYEQYF. CDR3 nucleotides: TGTGCCAGCAGTTACCGTGGACTAGCGGGATACGAGCAGTACTTC.

This chain joins TRBV4-1 and TRBJ2-7, with 11 bases aligning to TRBD2. The junction had 5 bases not matched to a gene; V was cut back by 4 bases and J by 3 bases. This CDR3 region has 15 residues. CDR1 and CDR2 from the germline V gene are MGHRA and YSYEKL. Here the CDR3 DNA reads TGCGCCAGCAGCCTCGCCGGGACTAGCGGCTACGAGCAGTACTTC. Protein product: CASSLAGTSGYEQYF.

The chain uses TRBV13 and TRBJ2-1; 12 nucleotides align to TRBD2. There are 16 residues in the CDR3. With V trimmed by 3 bases and J by 6 bases, 6 bases remained unmatched. Germline CDR1 reads PRHDT; CDR2 reads FYEKMQ (reference sequence). Here the CDR3 reads CASSLRLAGESNEQFF. Written as DNA, the CDR3 is TGTGCCAGCAGCTTGCGACTAGCGGGAGAATCCAATGAGCAGTTCTTC.

The chain couples TRBV7-9 to TRBJ2-1; D possibly corresponds to TRBD1 (5 bases). V lost 3 bases to trimming and J lost 5 bases, with 14 bases between them. The germline V gene has CDR1 SEHNR and CDR2 FQNEAQ (reference sequence). The CDR3 is made up of 15 amino acids. CDR3 nucleotides: TGTGCCAGCAGCTTTCAGGGCCAACTTGACAATGAGCAGTTCTTC. Encoded protein: CASSFQGQLDNEQFF.

V usage is TRBV5-1 and J usage is TRBJ1-1; the D is unclear. The length of the CDR3 is 15 residues. Germline CDR1 and CDR2: SGHRS and YFSETQ. V gave up 3 bases and J gave up 0 bases, with 12 bases separating them. The CDR3 reads CASSSSAGVNTEAFF. The CDR3 nucleotides read TGCGCCAGCAGCTCGAGCGCCGGTGTGAACACTGAAGCTTTCTTT.

The chain carries TRBV30 and TRBJ2-7; tentative D call: TRBD2 (6 bases). Germline lookup yields CDR1 GTSNPN and CDR2 SVGIG (reference sequence). Trimming took off 0 bases at V and 7 bases at J, with 16 bases between the two ends. The CDR3 is 14 residues long. The CDR3 loop is CAWSVLAVLGEQYF. CDR3 coding DNA: TGTGCCTGGAGTGTATTAGCGGTCCTGGGGGAGCAGTACTTC. The variable domain in full, completed from reference TRBV30 and TRBJ2-7, reads SQTIHQWPATLVQPVGSPLSLECTVEGTSNPNLYWYRQAAGRGLQLLFYSVGIGQISSEVPQNLSASRPQDRQFILSSKKLLLSDSGFYLCAWSVLAVLGEQYFGPGTRLTVT.

This clone was detected a few times. This chain links TRBV5-1 with TRBJ1-1, with 10 positions matching TRBD1. This CDR3 comprises 15 residues. Trimming removed 2 bases from V and 3 bases from J; junction bases left unmatched: 4. In germline, CDR1 is SGHRS, CDR2 YFSETQ. CDR3 DNA sequence: TGCGCCAGCAGCTTAAGACAGGGGGCACACACTGAAGCTTTCTTT. It translates to CASSLRQGAHTEAFF.

The rearrangement joins TRBV9 to TRBJ2-7, with D possibly matching TRBD2 (5 bases). Trimming stripped 3 bases from V and 12 bases from J, with 13 bases between. The CDR3 has 11 residues. CDR1 and CDR2 from the germline V gene are SGDLS and YYNGEE. This CDR3 reads CASSANGSPYF. The CDR3 DNA follows: TGTGCCAGCAGCGCCAATGGGAGCCCGTACTTC.